The T cell receptor beta chain under discussion was sequenced for a study of blood T cell repertoires in COVID-19 (dated by TCRdb to the early 2020s). At the level of the whole study: The collaborator samples originated in the United States, Italy and Spain and spanned the acute and convalescent phases of COVID-19. Subjects who had been exposed to COVID-19, were actively infected with it, or had recovered from it provided the deeply sampled blood TCRbeta repertoires that made up the dataset. Where available, HLA class I and class II types were taken from metadata supplied by the sample provider and were not determined by assay-based typing. Sample metadata almost always included a de-identified subject ID, COVID-19 status, age in years and sex. The material from the prospective study consisted of cDNA or gDNA derived from T cells, B-cell-depleted T cells, or PBMCs. Samples were obtained from the ongoing ImmuneRACE study (first 160 participants) and from over 1,000 subjects provided by 6 global collaborators. The repertoires were released in a freely available public database meant as a resource for research on the immune response to SARS-CoV-2.

In the prospective study, participants were about 18 to 89 years old, resided in fewer than 25 geographic areas of the United States, and were enrolled through a virtual design. In the prospective study, participants were assigned to cohorts based on the clinical history participants reported in a screening survey and a study questionnaire. Recovered participants in ImmuneRACE Cohort 3 were defined by two consecutive negative NP/OP PCR tests, clearance by a healthcare professional, or resolution of symptoms. Mobile phlebotomists in the prospective study collected whole blood, serum and a nasopharyngeal or oropharyngeal swab from every participant. Participants in the prospective study had the option to provide additional blood draws and questionnaires over a roughly 2-month period. Blood samples from the prospective study were shipped frozen or at room temperature prior to DNA extraction. Here is what the overall study found, with its caveats: The amount of clinical and demographic metadata varied by source and participant and was provided uncurated.

The immunoSEQ Assay, a bias-controlled multiplex PCR, was used to amplify TCRbeta CDR3 regions from genomic DNA. Turning to the authors' computational methods: The number of nucleated cells in each sample was estimated by amplification of reference gene primers within the assay. To quantify the absolute abundance of each unique TCRbeta CDR3 rearrangement, sequence reads were collapsed and filtered. Productive Simpson clonality was computed per sample as the square root of Simpson's diversity index over productive rearrangements. The table comes from immuneACCESS by way of TCRdb, which keeps in-frame sequences with V and J called. Part of the clones is missing from these tables; in studies checked, under half for an unresolved V gene and the rest for unknown reasons. That table furnishes V, J and clone size, whereas the DNA furnished D and trimming. In this sample the table shows more than 350,000 clones, around 89% of which occur a single time. More than 0.8% of the sample goes to the ten largest clones.

A word on this clone: Its cognate antigen has yet to be identified. Base qualities are missing; no much larger clone stands one base away.

CDR1 and CDR2 are read off the germline V gene as MRHNA and SNTAGT. Including cysteine and phenylalanine, the CDR3 has 14 amino acids. Of all the DNA, just the CDR3 is kept, 42 bases in frame from base 1. V drops 0 bases and J drops 2 bases, leaving 6 bases in between. The TCR originated in a man between 18 and 29 years old who had recovered from COVID-19. This chain is built from TRBV6-4 and TRBJ2-3, with an unclear D gene assignment. The material sequenced was PBMCs or T cells enriched from blood (not recorded which). The CDR3 is CASSDSVYTDTQYF. The nucleotides read TGTGCCAGCAGTGACTCTGTATACACAGATACGCAGTATTTT.